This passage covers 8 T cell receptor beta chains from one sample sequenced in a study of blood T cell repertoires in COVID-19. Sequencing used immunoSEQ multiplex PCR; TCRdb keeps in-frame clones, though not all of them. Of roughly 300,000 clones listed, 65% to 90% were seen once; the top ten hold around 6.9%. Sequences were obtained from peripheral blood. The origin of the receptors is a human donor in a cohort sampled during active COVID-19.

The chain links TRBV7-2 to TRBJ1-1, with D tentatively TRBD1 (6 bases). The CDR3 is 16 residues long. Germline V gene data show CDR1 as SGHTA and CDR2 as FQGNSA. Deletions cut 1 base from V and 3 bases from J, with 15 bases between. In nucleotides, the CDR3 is TGTGCCAGCAGCTTAGACCACAGGGCGTTCGACACTGAAGCTTTCTTT. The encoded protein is CASSLDHRAFDTEAFF.

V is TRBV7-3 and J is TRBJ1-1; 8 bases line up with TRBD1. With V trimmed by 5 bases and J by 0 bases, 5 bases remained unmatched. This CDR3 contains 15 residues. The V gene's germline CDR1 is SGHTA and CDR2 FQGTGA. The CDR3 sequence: CASSPTGGMNTEAFF. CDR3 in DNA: TGTGCCAGCAGCCCTACAGGGGGGATGAACACTGAAGCTTTCTTT.

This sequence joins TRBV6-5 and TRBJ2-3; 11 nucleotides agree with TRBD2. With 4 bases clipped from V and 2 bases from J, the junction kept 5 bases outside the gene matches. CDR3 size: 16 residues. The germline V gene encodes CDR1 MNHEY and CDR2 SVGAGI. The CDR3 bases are TGTGCCAGCAGTTTGTCGACTAGCGGGGTCACAGATACGCAGTATTTT. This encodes CASSLSTSGVTDTQYF.

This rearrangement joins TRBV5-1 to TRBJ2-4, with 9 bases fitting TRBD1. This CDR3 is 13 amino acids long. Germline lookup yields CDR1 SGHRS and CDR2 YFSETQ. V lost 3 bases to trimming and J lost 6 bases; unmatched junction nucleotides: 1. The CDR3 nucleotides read TGCGCCAGCAGCTCGGGACAGGGAAACATTCAGTACTTC. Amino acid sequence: CASSSGQGNIQYF. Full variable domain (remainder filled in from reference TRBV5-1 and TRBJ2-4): KAGVTQTPRYLIKTRGQQVTLSCSPISGHRSVSWYQQTPGQGLQFLFEYFSETQRNKGNFPGRFSGRQFSNSRSEMNVSTLELGDSALYLCASSSGQGNIQYFGAGTRLSVL.

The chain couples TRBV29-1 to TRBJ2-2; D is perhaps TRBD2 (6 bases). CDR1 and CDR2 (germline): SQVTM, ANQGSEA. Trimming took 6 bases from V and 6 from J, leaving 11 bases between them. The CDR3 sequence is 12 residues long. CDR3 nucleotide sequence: TGCAGCGTGATTAGCGGCTCCGGGGAGCTGTTTTTT. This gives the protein CSVISGSGELFF.

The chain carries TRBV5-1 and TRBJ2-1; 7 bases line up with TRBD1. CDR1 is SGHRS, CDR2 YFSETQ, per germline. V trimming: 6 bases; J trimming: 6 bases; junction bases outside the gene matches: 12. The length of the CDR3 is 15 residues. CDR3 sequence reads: CASTSGTVEANEQFF. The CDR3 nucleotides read TGCGCCAGCACCAGTGGGACAGTCGAAGCCAATGAGCAGTTCTTC.

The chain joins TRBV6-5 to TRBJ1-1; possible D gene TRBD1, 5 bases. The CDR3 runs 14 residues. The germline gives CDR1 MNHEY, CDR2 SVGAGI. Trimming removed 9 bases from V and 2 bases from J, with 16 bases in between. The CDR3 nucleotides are TGTGCCAGTCTAATCAGGGAAGGAAACACTGAAGCTTTCTTT. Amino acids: CASLIREGNTEAFF.

This CDR3 reads CASSPSGRSNEKLFF. The CDR3 DNA sequence: TGTGCCAGCAGCCCGTCAGGGAGGTCTAATGAAAAACTGTTTTTT. V gene TRBV11-1 combines with J gene TRBJ1-4; the D gene is possibly TRBD1 (5 bases). CDR3 size: 15 residues. With 5 bases removed from V and 3 bases from J, the gap between germline ends came to 13 bases. Looked up from germline, CDR1 is SGHAT and CDR2 is FQDESV (reference sequence). The whole variable domain, filled in from reference TRBV11-1 and TRBJ1-4, reads EAEVAQSPRYKITEKSQAVAFWCDPISGHATLYWYRQILGQGPELLVQFQDESVVDDSQLPKDRFSAERLKGVDSTLKIQPAELGDSAMYLCASSPSGRSNEKLFFGSGTQLSVL.